Below are 12 T cell receptor beta chains sequenced from a single sample in a study of shared clonotypes between healthy human individuals (dated by TCRdb to 2019 to 2021). Library generation was performed with the immunoSEQ multiplex PCR assay. TCRdb re-hosts the immuneACCESS table, in-frame sequences only. Its copies lack some clones; in the studies checked, an unresolved V gene accounts for under half of them, and the cause for the rest is not known. This sample comprises some 2,000,000 clones, roughly 94% of them detected only once. 0.1% to 0.15% of the sample belongs to the ten largest clones. The source material was naive CD4+ T cells sorted from blood. The cell subset or site label, as the study defines it: CD45RA+ positively selected. Source of these receptors: a man aged 18 to 35 in good health.

The chain recombines TRBV4-3 with TRBJ2-7; TRBD2 might be the D (6 bases). This CDR3 is 14 amino acids long. Per the germline V gene, CDR1 is LGHNA and CDR2 is YSLEER. The ends were cut back, 0 bases at V and 7 bases at J, with 13 bases in the middle. As DNA, the CDR3 is TGCGCCAGCAGCCAAGATGCCGCCGGGGGAGAGCAGTACTTC. Protein: CASSQDAAGGEQYF.

On this clone itself: Within the sample, other DNA sequences also encode this same CDR3. This rearrangement joins TRBV5-1 to TRBJ2-5; 8 bases fit TRBD2. Losses at the gene ends were 1 base for V and 5 bases for J; bases not matched to a gene: 1. Germline V CDR1 and CDR2: SGHRS, YFSETQ. The CDR3 spans 13 residues. The CDR3 region has the DNA TGCGCCAGCAGCTTGCGGGGGGGCGAGACCCAGTACTTC. This encodes CASSLRGGETQYF.

The chain recombines TRBV11-2 with TRBJ1-1; tentatively, D is TRBD1 (5 bases). Germline CDR1 reads SGHAT; CDR2 reads FQNNGV. Trimming removed 6 bases from V and 4 bases from J, with 12 bases in between. This CDR3 has 13 amino acids. CDR3 nucleotides: TGTGCCAGCAGTCCAGGGAGGGTCACTGAAGCTTTCTTT. It yields the protein CASSPGRVTEAFF.

The chain links TRBV5-1 to TRBJ2-3; no clear D gene. This CDR3 is 14 amino acids long. Germline assignment: CDR1 SGHRS and CDR2 YFSETQ. V was trimmed by 0 bases and J by 5 bases, leaving 10 bases between them. The CDR3 loop is CASSLGTFGDTQYF. In DNA form, the CDR3 reads TGCGCCAGCAGCTTGGGTACGTTTGGAGATACGCAGTATTTT.

This clone has just one count. The chain couples TRBV19 to TRBJ2-1; D not resolved. This CDR3 spans 14 amino acids. Germline V CDR1 and CDR2: LNHDA, SQIVND (reference sequence). V was shortened by 4 bases and J by 0 bases, with 7 bases between the two germline ends. CDR3: CASSTSSSYNEQFF. The DNA for the CDR3 is TGTGCCAGTAGTACCAGCAGCTCCTACAATGAGCAGTTCTTC.

The gene calls are TRBV18 and TRBJ1-4; D is unclear. Germline CDR1 is KGHSH and CDR2 is LQKENI. This CDR3 spans 16 amino acids. Trimming took off 1 base at V and 2 bases at J, with 11 bases between the two ends. The CDR3 DNA reads as TGTGCCAGCTCACCACGTCCCCCGGCGACTAATGAAAAACTGTTTTTT. Translating gives CASSPRPPATNEKLFF. The variable domain in full, with the rest retrieved from reference TRBV18 and TRBJ1-4, is NAGVMQNPRHLVRRRGQEARLRCSPMKGHSHVYWYRQLPEEGLKFMVYLQKENIIDESGMPKERFSAEFPKEGPSILRIQQVVRGDSAAYFCASSPRPPATNEKLFFGSGTQLSVL.

In the case of this clone: Distinct nucleotide sequences in the sample also encode this CDR3. CDR3 amino acids: CASSLLGTDTQYF. The DNA of the CDR3 is TGTGCCAGCAGCTTGCTTGGCACAGATACGCAGTATTTT. The rearrangement links TRBV5-6 to TRBJ2-3; D is ambiguous. The CDR3 covers 13 residues. V dropped 1 base and J dropped 1 base, with 4 bases sitting between them. From germline, CDR1 is SGHDT and CDR2 YYEEEE. The whole variable domain, filled in from reference TRBV5-6 and TRBJ2-3, reads DAGVTQSPTHLIKTRGQQVTLRCSPKSGHDTVSWYQQALGQGPQFIFQYYEEEERQRGNFPDRFSGHQFPNYSSELNVNALLLGDSALYLCASSLLGTDTQYFGPGTRLTVL.

The V and J genes are TRBV23-1 and TRBJ1-5; 7 positions agree with TRBD1. TRBV23-1 is noted as an ORF with a role that remains uncertain. The V segment lost 9 bases and the J segment 5 bases; nucleotides outside the gene matches: 13. The length of the CDR3 is 15 residues. The chain's CDR3 is CARTGTEEADQPQHF. The CDR3 DNA sequence: TGCGCCAGAACCGGGACAGAAGAGGCCGATCAGCCCCAGCATTTT.

Only a few counts were recorded for this clone. The CDR3 DNA reads as TGTGCCAGCAGCTCCCTGACAGGGGTGGGGAACACTGAAGCTTTCTTT. Translation: CASSSLTGVGNTEAFF. The chain carries TRBV5-5 and TRBJ1-1; 8 bases line up with TRBD1. V shed 3 bases, J shed 1 base, and the junction held 8 bases outside the gene matches. The CDR3 loop spans 16 amino acids. Germline CDR1 reads SGHKS; CDR2 reads YYEKEE (reference sequence).

The V and J genes are TRBV2 and TRBJ2-2, with TRBD2 matching over 8 bases. This CDR3 region has 19 residues. The ends lost 3 bases at V and 5 bases at J; junction bases unmatched: 17. Germline loops: CDR1 SNHLY, CDR2 FYNNEI. The CDR3 DNA reads as TGTGCCAGCAGTGAGCCGGGGGAGAGCGGGGGCCATAGAACCGGGGAGCTGTTTTTT. It is translated as CASSEPGESGGHRTGELFF. The variable domain in full, with the rest retrieved from reference TRBV2 and TRBJ2-2, is EPEVTQTPSHQVTQMGQEVILRCVPISNHLYFYWYRQILGQKVEFLVSFYNNEISEKSEIFDDQFSVERPDGSNFTLKIRSTKLEDSAMYFCASSEPGESGGHRTGELFFGEGSRLTVL.

The J gene is TRBJ2-2, the V gene TRBV5-1; perhaps TRBD1 as D (5 bases). V was shortened by 4 bases and J by 5 bases, with 15 bases between the two germline ends. This CDR3 is 15 amino acids long. Looked up from germline, CDR1 is SGHRS and CDR2 is YFSETQ. The DNA for the CDR3 is TGCGCCAGCAGCGACCAGGGCGATTTTACCGGGGAGCTGTTTTTT. It is translated as CASSDQGDFTGELFF.

The rearrangement uses TRBV20-1 and TRBJ2-3, with D tentatively TRBD1 (6 bases). Germline V lookup: CDR1 DFQATT, CDR2 SNEGSKA (reference sequence). V was clipped by 7 bases and J by 7 bases, with 12 bases between them. The CDR3 spans 11 residues. The CDR3 DNA sequence: TGCAGTGGGAGCCAGGGGTATACGCAGTATTTT. Translation gives CSGSQGYTQYF.